The 23 T cell receptor beta chains listed next were all sequenced from one sample in a study of CD8 T cells in ankylosing spondylitis. Via MiXCR, TCRdb re-called the 5' RACE reads, giving one row per CDR3 protein. The data hold about 240,000 distinct CDR3 sequences, with around 9.1% observed a single time. The sample consisted of blood, either unsorted or a sorted T cell fraction (not recorded which). The origin of the receptors is a male donor with ankylosing spondylitis or in good health (not recorded which).

This clonotype was counted at least ten times. The gene calls are TRBV20-1 and TRBJ2-3, with 8 bases lining up with TRBD2. Germline V lookup: CDR1 DFQATT, CDR2 SNEGSKA (reference sequence). The CDR3 sequence is 14 residues long. The J segment lost 6 bases and the V segment lost 2 bases, leaving 7 bases of the junction unmatched. The CDR3 loop is CSARPGLEYDTQYF. DNA of the CDR3: TGCAGTGCTAGACCGGGACTAGAGTACGATACGCAGTATTTT.

This clonotype was counted at least ten times. The J gene is TRBJ2-1, the V gene TRBV3-1, with a weak D call TRBD2 (5 bases). The CDR3 length is 15 residues. CDR1 is LGHDT, CDR2 YNNKEL, per germline (reference sequence). Deletions cut 5 bases from V and 2 bases from J, with 13 bases between. Written as DNA, the CDR3 is TGTGCCAGCAGCTACCCCGGGGTAGCCTACAATGAGCAGTTCTTC. Residues: CASSYPGVAYNEQFF.

This clonotype was counted ten times or more. The chain employs TRBV6-1 and TRBJ1-1; D might be TRBD1 (5 bases). The germline V gene encodes CDR1 MNHNS and CDR2 SASEGT. This CDR3 comprises 14 residues. V was trimmed by 7 bases and J by 4 bases, leaving 16 bases between them. As DNA, the CDR3 is TGTGCCAGCACCAGAGAGCAGGGCGGCACTGAAGCTTTCTTT. Residues: CASTREQGGTEAFF.

This clonotype occurred many times. This sequence joins TRBV7-8 and TRBJ2-2; 13 bases agree with TRBD2. Germline V CDR1 and CDR2: SGHVS, FQNEAQ. V lost 6 bases to trimming and J lost 0 bases; unmatched junction nucleotides: 4. The CDR3 spans 17 residues. The DNA for the CDR3 is TGTGCCAGCAGTTTACTAGCGGGAGGGCCGAACACCGGGGAGCTGTTTTTT. Its protein product is CASSLLAGGPNTGELFF.

This clonotype showed up many times. At one boundary the junction diverges from the germline segment, which might be a read error. The rearrangement uses TRBV20-1 and TRBJ2-1; the match to TRBD1 covers 8 bases. CDR3 length: 15 amino acids. Germline CDR1 DFQATT, CDR2 SNEGSKA (reference sequence). CDR3 region: CSASVGAGGPPDRIF. The CDR3 DNA reads TGCAGTGCTAGCGTCGGGGCAGGGGGCCCGCCGGACAGGATCTTC.

This clonotype was picked up many times. V usage is TRBV5-1 and J usage is TRBJ2-1; D gene unclear. V lost 0 bases, J lost 8 bases, and 9 bases lay in between. The CDR3 has 13 amino acids. The germline V gene encodes CDR1 SGHRS and CDR2 YFSETQ. CDR3: CASSLVQPDEQFF. The DNA for the CDR3 is TGCGCCAGCAGCTTGGTACAGCCTGATGAGCAGTTCTTC. Full variable domain (missing parts from reference TRBV5-1 and TRBJ2-1): KAGVTQTPRYLIKTRGQQVTLSCSPISGHRSVSWYQQTPGQGLQFLFEYFSETQRNKGNFPGRFSGRQFSNSRSEMNVSTLELGDSALYLCASSLVQPDEQFFGPGTRLTVL.

CDR3 sequence reads: CASSLGRGLETQYF. The CDR3 coding sequence is TGTGCCAGCAGCTTGGGAAGAGGTCTTGAGACCCAGTACTTC. The V call is TRBV7-8, the J call TRBJ2-5; D unresolved. V was cut by 3 bases and J by 5 bases, with 13 bases left in between. Per the germline V gene, CDR1 is SGHVS and CDR2 is FQNEAQ. The CDR3 consists of 14 residues.

A few counts support this clonotype. V and J are TRBV11-2 and TRBJ2-1; TRBD2 is a possible D gene (6 bases). V was cut by 2 bases and J by 12 bases, with 14 bases left in between. CDR1 and CDR2 from the germline V gene are SGHAT and FQNNGV. The CDR3 loop spans 13 amino acids. The CDR3 nucleotides are TGTGCCAGCAGCTTATCTGGGGGGAGTGCGCAGTTCTTC. Translation gives CASSLSGGSAQFF. The full variable domain, rest sourced from reference TRBV11-2 and TRBJ2-1, is EAGVAQSPRYKIIEKRQSVAFWCNPISGHATLYWYQQILGQGPKLLIQFQNNGVVDDSQLPKDRFSAERLKGVDSTLKIQPAKLEDSAVYLCASSLSGGSAQFFGPGTRLTVL.

This clonotype was seen at least ten times. CDR3 bases: TGTGCCAGCAGCTTAGCGGAGGGGTACGGCTACACCTTC. Translation: CASSLAEGYGYTF. The J gene is TRBJ1-2, the V gene TRBV7-2; TRBD1 is a possible D gene (5 bases). V lost 0 bases, J lost 8 bases, and 10 bases lay in between. There are 13 residues in the CDR3. Germline loops: CDR1 SGHTA, CDR2 FQGNSA.

This chain uses TRBV5-5 with TRBJ2-1; 11 bases line up with TRBD1. This CDR3 region has 15 residues. The V segment lost 2 bases and the J segment 6 bases; nucleotides outside the gene matches: 4. CDR1 is SGHKS and CDR2 is YYEKEE in the germline V gene (reference sequence). CDR3 sequence (DNA): TGTGCCAGCAGCTTAGGACAGGGGGCGGGCAATGAGCAGTTCTTC. The encoded protein is CASSLGQGAGNEQFF.

Concerning this clonotype itself: A single base separates this from a much larger clone, so it may be a read error. V and J are TRBV19 and TRBJ1-1, with a tentative D call TRBD1 (6 bases). V gave up 5 bases and J gave up 0 bases, with 13 bases separating them. This CDR3 is built from 15 residues. From germline, CDR1 is LNHDA and CDR2 SQIVND (reference sequence). The CDR3 DNA reads TGTGCCAGTAGTGGGCTGACAGGCCTGAACACTGAAGCTTTCTTT. This encodes CASSGLTGLNTEAFF.

This clonotype was counted ten times or more. The chain couples TRBV7-2 to TRBJ2-2; D unclear. The CDR3 sequence is 13 residues long. Trimming took off 2 bases at V and 6 bases at J, with 7 bases between the two ends. Germline lookup yields CDR1 SGHTA and CDR2 FQGNSA. The CDR3 DNA reads TGTGCCAGCAGCTTATATCAAGCCGGGGAGCTGTTTTTT. Residues: CASSLYQAGELFF.

This clonotype was observed at least ten times. The chain recombines TRBV9 with TRBJ2-2; the match to TRBD1 covers 8 bases. The CDR3 has 16 amino acids. Germline values: CDR1 SGDLS, CDR2 YYNGEE. V gave up 0 bases and J gave up 4 bases; unmatched junction bases: 5. The CDR3 region is CASSVVQGAGTGELFF. Written as DNA, the CDR3 is TGTGCCAGCAGCGTAGTTCAGGGGGCGGGCACCGGGGAGCTGTTTTTT.

There are many counts of this clonotype. This chain uses TRBV7-9 with TRBJ2-1; 10 nucleotides line up with TRBD2. The trim removed 5 bases at V and 7 bases at J, leaving 14 bases unmatched. Germline V gives CDR1 SEHNR, CDR2 FQNEAQ (reference sequence). The CDR3 totals 17 residues. The CDR3 DNA sequence: TGTGCCAGCAGCCCCTGGCTAACTAGCGGGATAACGAATGAGCAGTTCTTC. This encodes CASSPWLTSGITNEQFF.

This clonotype was seen repeatedly, ten times or more. The chain joins TRBV6-1 to TRBJ2-3, with TRBD1 matching over 9 bases. The CDR3 contains 13 residues. V shed 6 bases and J 5 bases; nucleotides not matched to a gene: 3. CDR1 is MNHNS, CDR2 SASEGT, per germline. CDR3 sequence: CASRQGAEDTQYF. The CDR3 nucleotides read TGTGCCAGCAGACAGGGGGCGGAAGATACGCAGTATTTT.

This clonotype has ten or more counts. The rearrangement uses TRBV5-1 and TRBJ2-1, with 11 bases aligning to TRBD2. The V gene's germline CDR1 is SGHRS and CDR2 YFSETQ. The CDR3 runs to 16 residues. V dropped 0 bases and J dropped 7; count of bases not matched to a gene: 6. The CDR3 reads CASSLELAGVANEQFF. The CDR3 nucleotides are TGCGCCAGCAGCTTGGAACTAGCGGGAGTAGCAAATGAGCAGTTCTTC.

This clonotype has a count of ten or more. The chain couples TRBV7-9 to TRBJ1-2; a weak D match, TRBD1 (5 bases). CDR3 size: 14 residues. V shed 5 bases and J shed 2 bases, with 12 bases lying between them. From germline, CDR1 is SEHNR and CDR2 FQNEAQ (reference sequence). The CDR3 nucleotides read TGTGCCAGCAGCACGATGGGGGGGAACTATGGCTACACCTTC. This gives the protein CASSTMGGNYGYTF.

This clonotype was counted ten times or more. This chain connects TRBV20-1 to TRBJ2-7; 9 positions match TRBD2. CDR1 is DFQATT and CDR2 is SNEGSKA in the germline V gene (reference sequence). The ends lost 0 bases at V and 0 bases at J; junction bases unmatched: 0. The CDR3 loop spans 14 amino acids. The CDR3 loop is CSARDSGSSYEQYF. The CDR3 nucleotides read TGCAGTGCTAGAGATAGCGGGAGCTCCTACGAGCAGTACTTC.

V usage is TRBV4-3 and J usage is TRBJ1-4, with D possibly TRBD1 on 6 matching bases. The germline V gene has CDR1 LGHNA and CDR2 YSLEER. V was pared by 1 base and J by 4 bases, with 10 bases between. CDR3 size: 15 residues. CDR3 residues: CASSQGGGSNEKLFF. DNA of the CDR3: TGCGCCAGCAGCCAAGGCGGGGGCAGTAATGAAAAACTGTTTTTT.

Ten or more counts support this clonotype. The gene calls are TRBV12-3 or TRBV12-4 and TRBJ2-3, with TRBD1 matching 9 bases. The V gene end was trimmed by 5 bases and the J gene end by 7 bases; junction bases not matched to a gene: 16. The length of the CDR3 is 17 residues. The CDR3 region is CASSPPPGQGVGYTQYF. CDR3 DNA: TGTGCCAGCAGTCCACCACCGGGACAGGGAGTTGGTTATACGCAGTATTTT.

This clonotype was seen ten or more times. V is TRBV18 and J is TRBJ1-1; D gene uncertain. Trimming stripped 2 bases from V and 0 bases from J, with 7 bases between. The CDR3 is 14 amino acids. Germline CDR1 and CDR2: KGHSH and LQKENI. CDR3 amino acids: CASSPFAVNTEAFF. CDR3 bases: TGTGCCAGCTCACCATTTGCCGTGAACACTGAAGCTTTCTTT.

This clonotype was found many times. The gene calls are TRBV5-6 and TRBJ2-1, with 13 bases lining up with TRBD2. The CDR3 loop spans 17 amino acids. CDR1 is SGHDT and CDR2 is YYEEEE in the germline V gene. The trim removed 0 bases at V and 8 bases at J, leaving 8 bases unmatched. CDR3 sequence: CASSLGLGLAGSDEQFF. The CDR3, as DNA: TGTGCCAGCAGCTTGGGTTTGGGACTAGCGGGGTCTGATGAGCAGTTCTTC. The full variable domain, completed using reference TRBV5-6 and TRBJ2-1, is DAGVTQSPTHLIKTRGQQVTLRCSPKSGHDTVSWYQQALGQGPQFIFQYYEEEERQRGNFPDRFSGHQFPNYSSELNVNALLLGDSALYLCASSLGLGLAGSDEQFFGPGTRLTVL.

This clonotype was recorded many times. The V call is TRBV5-1, the J call TRBJ2-2, with 8 bases lining up with TRBD2. The CDR3 is made up of 17 amino acids. Germline lookup yields CDR1 SGHRS and CDR2 YFSETQ. Trimming cost V 4 bases and J 5 bases; bases outside gene matches: 13. The CDR3 sequence: CASSPEPGTSVTGELFF. As DNA, the CDR3 is TGCGCCAGCAGCCCCGAACCCGGGACTAGTGTTACCGGGGAGCTGTTTTTT.